The clone carrying this T cell receptor (beta chain) was seen more than once but under ten times. Researchers made TCR cDNA using 5'RACE template switching, and this step added a universal primer site and UMIs. TCRdb reprocessed the 5' RACE reads with MiXCR, giving one entry per CDR3 protein. The profile shows approximately 340,000 distinct CDR3 sequences, 8.5% to 10% of them singletons. These data originate in a study of T cells after yellow fever vaccination. CDR3 length equals 17 residues. Unmatched junction bases numbered 4, after V lost 0 bases and J lost 0 bases. CDR1 is SGHKS, CDR2 YYEKEE, per germline (reference sequence).

The chain recombines TRBV5-5 with TRBJ2-1; 9 positions agree with TRBD2. The source was PBMCs, collected on the day of the first yellow fever vaccination. The receptor was isolated from a man younger than 35 who received the YFV17D yellow fever vaccine. As DNA, the CDR3 is TGTGCCAGCAGCTTGGCCCTAGCGGGGAGCTCCTACAATGAGCAGTTCTTC. Translation: CASSLALAGSSYNEQFF.